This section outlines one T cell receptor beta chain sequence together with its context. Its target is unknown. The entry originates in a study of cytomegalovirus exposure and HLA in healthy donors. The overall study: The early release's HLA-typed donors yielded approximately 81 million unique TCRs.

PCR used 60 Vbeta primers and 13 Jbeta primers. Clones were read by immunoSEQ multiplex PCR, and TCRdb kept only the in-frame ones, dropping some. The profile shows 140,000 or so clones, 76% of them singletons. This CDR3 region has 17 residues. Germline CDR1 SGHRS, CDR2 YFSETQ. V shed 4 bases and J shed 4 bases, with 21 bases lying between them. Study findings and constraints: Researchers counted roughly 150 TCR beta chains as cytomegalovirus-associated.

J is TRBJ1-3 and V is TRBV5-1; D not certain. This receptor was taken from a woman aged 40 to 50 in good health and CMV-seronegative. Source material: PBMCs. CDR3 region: CASSPEGWRRRGNTIYF. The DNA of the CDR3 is TGCGCCAGCAGCCCGGAGGGCTGGCGTAGAAGGGGAAACACCATATATTTT. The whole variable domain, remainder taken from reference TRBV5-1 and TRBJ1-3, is KAGVTQTPRYLIKTRGQQVTLSCSPISGHRSVSWYQQTPGQGLQFLFEYFSETQRNKGNFPGRFSGRQFSNSRSEMNVSTLELGDSALYLCASSPEGWRRRGNTIYFGEGSWLTVV.